One and the same sample provided the 14 T cell receptor beta chains below, sequenced in a study of memory CD4+ T cells and cytomegalovirus serostatus. Measured with immunoSEQ multiplex PCR; TCRdb has only the in-frame clones, and not every one. The sample records 50,000 or so clones, over 60% being singletons. The sort gate was single viable CD3+CD4+CD8-CD45RO+ cells for memory CD4+ T cells. The sample was memory CD4+ T cells from blood. These receptors all stem from an adult in good health and CMV-seropositive.

This clone turned up a few times. The chain recombines TRBV7-2 with TRBJ1-5; D is unclear. V was trimmed by 1 base and J by 7 bases, leaving 11 bases between them. The CDR3 is 14 amino acids. Germline CDR1 SGHTA, CDR2 FQGNSA. The CDR3 loop reads CASSLGLDGQPQHF. As DNA, the CDR3 is TGTGCCAGCAGCTTAGGCTTAGACGGGCAGCCCCAGCATTTT.

This clone was detected a few times. This rearrangement joins TRBV9 to TRBJ2-1; 10 bases fit TRBD2. Per the germline V gene, CDR1 is SGDLS and CDR2 is YYNGEE. J gave up 0 bases and V 4 bases, and 13 bases lay outside the gene matches. CDR3 length: 19 residues. CDR3 sequence (DNA): TGTGCCAGCAGCCCTAAGGTTAGCGGGGGGCCTAGCTCCTACAATGAGCAGTTCTTC. Its protein product is CASSPKVSGGPSSYNEQFF.

The rearrangement uses TRBV28 and TRBJ1-4; possible D gene TRBD1, 6 bases. Trimming removed 6 bases at V and 7 bases at J, with 15 bases between. The CDR3 spans 14 residues. In germline, CDR1 is MDHEN, CDR2 SYDVKM. CDR3 nucleotide sequence: TGTGCCAGCAGCGTGACAGGATTGGGTGAAAAACTGTTTTTT. This encodes CASSVTGLGEKLFF.

The V and J genes are TRBV6-5 and TRBJ2-7; the match to TRBD1 covers 9 bases. The germline V gene has CDR1 MNHEY and CDR2 SVGAGI. Trimming at V came to 6 bases and at J to 2 bases, leaving 8 bases not matched to a gene. The CDR3 runs 15 residues. The CDR3: CASRPAGTGTYEQYF. DNA of the CDR3: TGTGCCAGCAGGCCCGCCGGGACAGGGACCTACGAGCAGTACTTC.

This chain connects TRBV7-8 to TRBJ1-1; weak D call: TRBD1 (6 bases). The CDR3 is 15 amino acids. From germline, CDR1 is SGHVS and CDR2 FQNEAQ. V was pared by 5 bases and J by 3 bases, with 16 bases between. CDR3 nucleotides: TGTGCCAGCAGCCCAAACAGGGTATCGGACACTGAAGCTTTCTTT. Translated, it gives CASSPNRVSDTEAFF.

Only one count was recorded for this clone. This chain links TRBV30 with TRBJ2-5; 12 bases match TRBD2. Germline loops: CDR1 GTSNPN, CDR2 SVGIG (reference sequence). The CDR3 spans 14 residues. After removal of 7 bases from V and 2 bases from J, the junction contained 5 bases not matched to a gene. CDR3 in DNA: TGTGCCTATACTAGCGGGGGGCGGCAAGAGACCCAGTACTTC. It codes for CAYTSGGRQETQYF.

CDR3 DNA: TGTGCCAGCAGAAGGGTCTCTGGAAACACCATATATTTT. This translates into CASRRVSGNTIYF. This chain uses TRBV27 with TRBJ1-3; D unresolved. V lost 6 bases and J lost 0, with 6 bases in between. The CDR3 runs 13 residues. Germline assignment: CDR1 MNHEY and CDR2 SMNVEV (reference sequence).

The chain is built from TRBV6-5 and TRBJ1-1; maybe TRBD1 (6 bases). This CDR3 has 15 residues. V lost 0 bases to trimming and J lost 5 bases, with 13 bases between them. Per the germline V gene, CDR1 is MNHEY and CDR2 is SVGAGI. In nucleotides, the CDR3 is TGTGCCAGCAGTTACTCCGCTCCAGGGGAGACTGAAGCTTTCTTT. Translation gives CASSYSAPGETEAFF.

V and J are TRBV5-6 and TRBJ2-7; either TRBD1 or TRBD2 may fit D (5 bases each). CDR1 SGHDT and CDR2 YYEEEE come from the germline V gene. Trimming shortened V by 0 bases and J by 0 bases, and 16 bases separated the two germline ends. The CDR3 is 17 amino acids. The CDR3 DNA is TGTGCCAGCAGCTTGGAACTCGGGACCCATTTCTCCTACGAGCAGTACTTC. It translates to CASSLELGTHFSYEQYF.

This chain connects TRBV19 to TRBJ1-3, with 9 positions matching TRBD1. This CDR3 is built from 15 residues. V shed 3 bases, J shed 3 bases, and the junction held 3 bases outside the gene matches. From germline, CDR1 is LNHDA and CDR2 SQIVND (reference sequence). In DNA form, the CDR3 reads TGTGCCAGTAGTATGGGACAGGGATTTGGAAACACCATATATTTT. Its protein product is CASSMGQGFGNTIYF.

This clone was seen a few times. The genes are TRBV28 and TRBJ1-1, with D possibly matching TRBD1 (6 bases). CDR1 is MDHEN and CDR2 is SYDVKM in the germline V gene. The CDR3 covers 13 residues. Trimming took 7 bases from V and 0 from J, leaving 9 bases between them. The CDR3 DNA reads as TGTGCCAGCAAGGGGGATTTGAACACTGAAGCTTTCTTT. It specifies CASKGDLNTEAFF.

V gene TRBV28 combines with J gene TRBJ1-5; tentatively, D is TRBD1 (5 bases). V was pared by 6 bases and J by 7 bases, with 16 bases between. This CDR3 has 14 residues. In germline, CDR1 is MDHEN, CDR2 SYDVKM. In nucleotides, the CDR3 is TGTGCCAGCAGGCTGGCGTCGGGGGACCAGCCCCAGCATTTT. Translated: CASRLASGDQPQHF.

This clone was counted a few times. As DNA, the CDR3 is TGTGCCAGCTCACCAATTGATAGCAATCAGCCCCAGCATTTT. Translating it yields CASSPIDSNQPQHF. The chain couples TRBV18 to TRBJ1-5, with no clear D. V was cut by 2 bases and J by 0 bases, with 5 bases left in between. The germline CDR1 and CDR2 sequences are KGHSH and LQKENI. The CDR3 extends over 14 amino acids. Supplemented by reference TRBV18 and TRBJ1-5, the full variable domain reads NAGVMQNPRHLVRRRGQEARLRCSPMKGHSHVYWYRQLPEEGLKFMVYLQKENIIDESGMPKERFSAEFPKEGPSILRIQQVVRGDSAAYFCASSPIDSNQPQHFGDGTRLSIL.

This clone was found once. This sequence joins TRBV27 and TRBJ1-2; D not certain. This CDR3 has 10 amino acids. V was pared by 9 bases and J by 7 bases, with 9 bases between. Germline V gene data show CDR1 as MNHEY and CDR2 as SMNVEV (reference sequence). The CDR3 DNA sequence: TGTGCCAGGGGTGTAGGTGGCTACACCTTC. It is translated as CARGVGGYTF.